These T cell receptor beta chains were read from a single sample in a study of human thymus T cells. The data were produced by immunoSEQ multiplex PCR, yet TCRdb's version contains in-frame clones alone and is incomplete. The data show tens of thousands of clones, 85% to 95% seen once. Specimen: thymus tissue. The source of these receptors is a girl under two years old with a congenital heart defect but otherwise immunologically healthy. The CDR3 runs from the conserved cysteine through the conserved F or W. D genes are given only for firm matches. Expanded clones are given a class, and other clones once, few, many or no size at all.

V: TRBV11-2
J: TRBJ1-4
D: .
size: .
CDR3: CASSLGVVNEKLFF
DNA: TGTGCCAGCAGCTTGGGGGTCGTTAATGAAAAACTGTTTTTT

V: TRBV28
J: TRBJ1-5
D: .
size: once
CDR3: CASSFPPTVYSNQPQHF
DNA: TGTGCCAGCAGTTTTCCCCCAACAGTCTATAGCAATCAGCCCCAGCATTTT

V: TRBV4-1
J: TRBJ1-2
D: TRBD1
size: .
CDR3: CASSQDHPDRAKYGYTF
DNA: TGCGCCAGCAGCCAAGATCACCCGGACAGGGCGAAGTATGGCTACACCTTC

V: TRBV18
J: TRBJ2-7
D: .
size: .
CDR3: CASSPVFGVPYEQYF
DNA: TGTGCCAGCTCACCAGTCTTTGGGGTCCCCTACGAGCAGTACTTC

V: TRBV28
J: TRBJ2-1
D: TRBD1
size: .
CDR3: CASSLEGQANSYNEQFF
DNA: TGTGCCAGCAGTCTGGAAGGACAGGCCAACTCCTACAATGAGCAGTTCTTC

V: TRBV5-8
J: TRBJ1-4
D: TRBD1
size: .
CDR3: CASSPSHETGGTGEKLFF
DNA: TGTGCCAGCAGTCCCAGCCATGAAACAGGGGGAACAGGGGAAAAACTGTTTTTT

V: TRBV5-4
J: TRBJ1-1
D: .
size: .
CDR3: CASSLALTVFTEAFF
DNA: TGTGCCAGCAGCTTGGCCCTGACAGTTTTCACTGAAGCTTTCTTT

V: TRBV15
J: TRBJ2-5
D: TRBD1
size: .
CDR3: CATSRPGTGQETQYF
DNA: TGTGCCACCAGCAGACCCGGGACAGGGCAAGAGACCCAGTACTTC

V: TRBV7-9
J: TRBJ2-7
D: TRBD1
size: .
CDR3: CASSFHPGGYEQYF
DNA: TGTGCCAGCAGCTTTCATCCAGGGGGCTACGAGCAGTACTTC

V: TRBV4-1
J: TRBJ2-3
D: TRBD1
size: .
CDR3: CASSQEVDRETGGLDTQYF
DNA: TGCGCCAGCAGCCAAGAAGTGGACCGCGAGACAGGGGGGCTAGATACGCAGTATTTT

V: TRBV28
J: TRBJ2-3
D: .
size: .
CDR3: CASSSLYMPYGTDTQYF
DNA: TGTGCCAGCAGTTCCCTATATATGCCGTATGGGACAGATACGCAGTATTTT

V: TRBV30
J: TRBJ1-3
D: .
size: .
CDR3: CAWSARIDSVAVRSGNTIYF
DNA: TGTGCCTGGAGTGCAAGAATAGACAGCGTTGCCGTCCGCTCTGGAAACACCATATATTTT

V: TRBV7-2
J: TRBJ2-2
D: .
size: .
CDR3: CASSPPQGRSTGELFF
DNA: TGTGCCAGCAGTCCACCCCAGGGGAGGAGTACCGGGGAGCTGTTTTTT

V: TRBV7-2
J: TRBJ2-5
D: TRBD2
size: .
CDR3: CASSRRLGRGARETQYF
DNA: TGTGCCAGCAGCCGGAGGTTAGGGCGGGGGGCGAGAGAGACCCAGTACTTC

V: TRBV28
J: TRBJ2-3
D: TRBD2
size: .
CDR3: CASSLGPGLAGGLSTDTQYF
DNA: TGTGCCAGCAGTTTGGGCCCGGGGCTAGCGGGAGGCCTAAGCACAGATACGCAGTATTTT

V: TRBV18
J: TRBJ1-5
D: TRBD1
size: .
CDR3: CASSPTGTGLNQPQHF
DNA: TGTGCCAGCTCACCCACCGGGACAGGGTTAAATCAGCCCCAGCATTTT

V: TRBV7-6
J: TRBJ2-7
D: .
size: .
CDR3: CASSYIPGQNYEQYF
DNA: TGTGCCAGCAGCTACATACCGGGACAAAATTACGAGCAGTACTTC

V: TRBV6-5
J: TRBJ2-7
D: TRBD1
size: .
CDR3: CASSPQQGNEQYF
DNA: TGTGCCAGCAGTCCCCAACAGGGGAACGAGCAGTACTTC

V: TRBV4-2
J: TRBJ2-1
D: TRBD2
size: .
CDR3: CASSQDRETSGPTYNEQFF
DNA: TGTGCCAGCAGCCAAGATCGCGAGACTAGCGGCCCGACCTACAATGAGCAGTTCTTC

V: TRBV6-1
J: TRBJ1-2
D: .
size: .
CDR3: CASLGVGARNYGYTF
DNA: TGTGCCAGCCTTGGGGTGGGGGCGAGGAACTATGGCTACACCTTC

V: TRBV5-1
J: TRBJ2-1
D: .
size: .
CDR3: CASSLAWGSDYNEQFF
DNA: TGCGCCAGCAGCTTGGCCTGGGGTAGCGACTACAATGAGCAGTTCTTC

V: TRBV28
J: TRBJ2-7
D: TRBD2
size: .
CDR3: CASTFRDTGLAESSYEQYF
DNA: TGTGCCAGCACCTTCCGGGACACAGGACTAGCGGAATCCTCCTACGAGCAGTACTTC

V: TRBV6-1
J: TRBJ1-3
D: .
size: .
CDR3: CASSELDSNSGNTIYF
DNA: TGTGCCAGCAGTGAATTGGACAGCAACTCTGGAAACACCATATATTTT

V: TRBV5-4
J: TRBJ1-2
D: .
size: .
CDR3: CASSLGTDSHNYGYTF
DNA: TGTGCCAGCAGCTTGGGAACAGATTCTCATAACTATGGCTACACCTTC

V: TRBV11-2
J: TRBJ2-7
D: .
size: .
CDR3: CASNSPSIFPKKALDEQYF
DNA: TGTGCCAGCAACTCTCCTAGTATTTTTCCGAAGAAGGCCCTGGACGAGCAGTACTTC

V: TRBV14
J: TRBJ2-7
D: .
size: .
CDR3: CASSPRGGRMLISYEQYF
DNA: TGTGCCAGCAGCCCCCGTGGGGGCAGAATGCTTATCTCCTACGAGCAGTACTTC

V: TRBV7-2
J: TRBJ1-2
D: TRBD1
size: .
CDR3: CASSLGQGAGGYTF
DNA: TGTGCCAGCAGCTTAGGACAGGGGGCCGGTGGCTACACCTTC

V: TRBV15
J: TRBJ2-4
D: .
size: once
CDR3: CATSRVKRDGLAKNIQYF
DNA: TGTGCCACCAGCAGAGTTAAACGGGACGGATTAGCCAAAAACATTCAGTACTTC

V: TRBV4-3
J: TRBJ2-7
D: TRBD2
size: .
CDR3: CASSQDRAGTLFHEQYF
DNA: TGCGCCAGCAGCCAAGATAGAGCGGGGACCCTCTTCCACGAGCAGTACTTC

V: TRBV7-8
J: TRBJ2-1
D: TRBD2
size: .
CDR3: CASSSTRRLAGGPVQFF
DNA: TGTGCCAGCAGCTCCACCCGGAGACTAGCGGGAGGGCCGGTGCAGTTCTTC

V: TRBV11-2
J: TRBJ2-5
D: .
size: once
CDR3: CASSPRLRTQYF
DNA: TGTGCCAGCAGCCCCCGTTTAAGGACCCAGTACTTC

V: TRBV5-1
J: TRBJ2-1
D: .
size: .
CDR3: CASSTTQRQRDNEQFF
DNA: TGCGCCAGCAGCACAACACAGAGACAGCGCGACAATGAGCAGTTCTTC

V: TRBV15
J: TRBJ2-5
D: TRBD1
size: .
CDR3: CATSGGQYQETQYF
DNA: TGTGCCACCAGCGGGGGACAGTACCAAGAGACCCAGTACTTC

V: TRBV18
J: TRBJ1-2
D: .
size: .
CDR3: CASSPPNAAWIYYGYTF
DNA: TGTGCCAGCTCACCACCGAACGCAGCTTGGATTTACTATGGCTACACCTTC

V: TRBV28
J: TRBJ1-5
D: .
size: .
CDR3: CASSLSVADHGPPTPQHF
DNA: TGTGCCAGCAGTTTAAGTGTCGCAGATCATGGACCCCCGACGCCCCAGCATTTT

V: TRBV4-3
J: TRBJ1-2
D: .
size: .
CDR3: CASSQDGGVMSNYGYTF
DNA: TGCGCCAGCAGCCAAGATGGGGGGGTGATGAGTAACTATGGCTACACCTTC

V: TRBV6-1
J: TRBJ1-2
D: .
size: .
CDR3: CASSGDQGPQDSGYTF
DNA: TGTGCCAGCAGTGGTGACCAGGGGCCCCAAGATAGTGGCTACACCTTC

V: TRBV2
J: TRBJ2-4
D: .
size: .
CDR3: CASTGTPFLDRWAKNIQYF
DNA: TGTGCCAGCACCGGGACTCCTTTTTTGGACCGGTGGGCCAAAAACATTCAGTACTTC

V: TRBV5-4
J: TRBJ2-2
D: .
size: .
CDR3: CASSSAKNTGELFF
DNA: TGTGCCAGCAGCTCCGCTAAAAACACCGGGGAGCTGTTTTTT

V: TRBV28
J: TRBJ2-3
D: TRBD2
size: few
CDR3: CASKYGRAGVGTDTQYF
DNA: TGTGCCAGCAAGTATGGCCGAGCGGGAGTGGGCACAGATACGCAGTATTTT

V: TRBV11-2
J: TRBJ2-7
D: TRBD1
size: .
CDR3: CASSPRGRVYEQYF
DNA: TGTGCCAGCAGCCCCAGGGGGCGGGTTTACGAGCAGTACTTC

V: TRBV5-6
J: TRBJ2-3
D: TRBD2
size: .
CDR3: CASSLVKREGRIMDTQYF
DNA: TGTGCCAGCAGCTTGGTAAAGCGGGAGGGCCGAATAATGGATACGCAGTATTTT

V: TRBV29-1
J: TRBJ2-7
D: TRBD1
size: .
CDR3: CSVEAVGDRENEQYF
DNA: TGCAGCGTTGAAGCGGTCGGGGACAGGGAGAACGAGCAGTACTTC

V: TRBV28
J: TRBJ1-2
D: .
size: once
CDR3: CASSVLPQGGYGYTF
DNA: TGTGCCAGCAGTGTATTACCCCAGGGTGGGTATGGCTACACCTTC

V: TRBV6-5
J: TRBJ2-5
D: .
size: .
CDR3: CATWRAGASQETQYF
DNA: TGTGCCACCTGGAGGGCGGGTGCATCCCAAGAGACCCAGTACTTC